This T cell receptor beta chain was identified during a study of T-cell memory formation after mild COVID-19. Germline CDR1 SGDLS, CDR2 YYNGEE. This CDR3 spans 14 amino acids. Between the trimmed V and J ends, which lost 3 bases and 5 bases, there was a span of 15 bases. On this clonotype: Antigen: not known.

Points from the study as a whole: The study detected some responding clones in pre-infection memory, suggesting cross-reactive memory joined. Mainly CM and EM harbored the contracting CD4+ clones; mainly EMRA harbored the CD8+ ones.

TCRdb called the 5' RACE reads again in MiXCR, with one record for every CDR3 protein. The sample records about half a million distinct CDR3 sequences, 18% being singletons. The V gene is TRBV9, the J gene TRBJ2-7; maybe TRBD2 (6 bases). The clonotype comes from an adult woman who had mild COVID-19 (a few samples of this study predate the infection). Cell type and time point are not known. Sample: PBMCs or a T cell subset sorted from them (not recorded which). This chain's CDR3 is CASSALSGLDEQYF. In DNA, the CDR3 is TGTGCCAGCAGCGCCCTTAGCGGACTGGACGAGCAGTACTTC.